The clone carrying this T cell receptor beta chain was picked up many times. Its target is not known. Stability of Graves' hyperthyroidism was defined as absent ophthalmopathy progression within 18 months. Patients between 18 and 65 years old had hyperthyroidism, newly diagnosed and lasting under 2 months. Trimming shortened V by 5 bases and J by 5 bases, and 15 bases separated the two germline ends. This CDR3 spans 14 amino acids. Germline loops: CDR1 MDHEN, CDR2 SYDVKM. Using RNA transcripts as the source, TCR beta CDR3 regions were amplified. The study used the HTBI primer set for a first-round RT-PCR of the TCR CDR3. TCRdb independently ran MiXCR on the multiplex PCR reads; one entry per CDR3 protein. Here the sample spans 500,000 to 700,000 distinct CDR3 sequences, roughly 17% being singletons. This entry comes from a study of T cells in Graves' hyperthyroidism and ophthalmopathy. Study in general: Once the initial diagnosis was made, peripheral blood was obtained before any treatment.

Overall study findings and caveats: Among clonotypes expanded in thyroid above 0.001, most were also found in blood.

Sequencing was done on a sample of blood. The V gene is TRBV28, the J gene TRBJ1-1, with a tentative D call TRBD1 (6 bases). This sequence originates from a woman between 18 and 30 years old with Graves' hyperthyroidism. Here the CDR3 DNA reads TGTGCCAGCAGTACCCAGGGGATGAGGACTGAAGCTTTCTTT. Its protein is CASSTQGMRTEAFF.